The clone carrying this T cell receptor (beta chain) has only one observation. These data belong to a study of T cell responses to AZD1222 COVID-19 vaccine. Trimming took 7 bases from V and 8 from J; bases not matched to a gene: 11. CDR3 size: 14 residues. Germline assignment: CDR1 SQVTM and CDR2 ANQGSEA. The data were produced by immunoSEQ multiplex PCR, yet TCRdb's version contains in-frame clones alone and is incomplete. The sample includes around 130,000 clones, approximately 85% of them seen just once. This chain links TRBV29-1 with TRBJ1-2; TRBD1 matches 12 bases. Sequencing used peripheral blood, obtained 28 days after the second AZD1222 dose. The origin of this receptor is an adult who received the AZD1222 COVID-19 vaccine. In DNA form, the CDR3 reads TGCAGCGCCGACTTGGGACAGGGGGCAAAAGGCTACACCTTC. Amino acid sequence: CSADLGQGAKGYTF.